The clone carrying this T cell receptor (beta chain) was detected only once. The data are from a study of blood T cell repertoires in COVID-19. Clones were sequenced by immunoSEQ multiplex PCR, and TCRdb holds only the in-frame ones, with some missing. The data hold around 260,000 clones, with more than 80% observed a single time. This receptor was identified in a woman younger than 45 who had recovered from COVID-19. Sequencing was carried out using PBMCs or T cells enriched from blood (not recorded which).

The CDR3 sequence: CASRGRDGGQNNEQFF. CDR3 in DNA: TGTGCCAGCAGAGGGCGGGACGGGGGACAGAACAATGAGCAGTTCTTC. This rearrangement joins TRBV5-6 to TRBJ2-1, with D perhaps TRBD1 (7 bases). There are 16 residues in the CDR3. V lost 5 bases and J 5 bases, leaving 20 bases between the germline ends. The germline V gene encodes CDR1 SGHDT and CDR2 YYEEEE.